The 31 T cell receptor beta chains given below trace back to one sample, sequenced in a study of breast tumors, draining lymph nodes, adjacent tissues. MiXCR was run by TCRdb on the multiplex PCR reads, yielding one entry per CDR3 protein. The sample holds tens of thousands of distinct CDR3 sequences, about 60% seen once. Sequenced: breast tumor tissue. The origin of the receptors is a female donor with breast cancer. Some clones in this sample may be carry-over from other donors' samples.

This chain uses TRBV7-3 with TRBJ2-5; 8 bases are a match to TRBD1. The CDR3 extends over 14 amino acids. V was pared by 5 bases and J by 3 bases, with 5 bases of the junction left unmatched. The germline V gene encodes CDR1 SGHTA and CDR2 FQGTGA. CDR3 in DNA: TGTGCCAGCAGCAAGACAGGGGCGGAAGAGACCCAGTACTTC. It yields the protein CASSKTGAEETQYF.

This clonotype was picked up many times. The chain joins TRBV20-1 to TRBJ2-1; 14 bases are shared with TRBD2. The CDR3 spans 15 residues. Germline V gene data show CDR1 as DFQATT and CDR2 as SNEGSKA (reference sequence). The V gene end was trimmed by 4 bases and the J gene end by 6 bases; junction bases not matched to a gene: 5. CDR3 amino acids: CSAMWTSGRLNEQFF. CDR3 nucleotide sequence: TGCAGTGCTATGTGGACTAGCGGGAGGCTCAATGAGCAGTTCTTC.

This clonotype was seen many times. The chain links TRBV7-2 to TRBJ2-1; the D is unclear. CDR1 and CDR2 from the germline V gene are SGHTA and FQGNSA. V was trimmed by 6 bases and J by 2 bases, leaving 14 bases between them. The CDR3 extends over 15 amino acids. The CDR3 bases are TGTGCCAGCAGTCCCCGACTGGGGACCTACAATGAGCAGTTCTTC. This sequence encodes CASSPRLGTYNEQFF.

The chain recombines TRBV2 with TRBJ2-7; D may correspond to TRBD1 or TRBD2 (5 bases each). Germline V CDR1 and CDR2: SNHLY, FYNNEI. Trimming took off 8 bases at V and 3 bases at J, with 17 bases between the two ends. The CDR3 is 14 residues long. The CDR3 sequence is CASYPGTASYEQYF. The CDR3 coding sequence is TGTGCCAGCTATCCCGGGACGGCGAGCTACGAGCAGTACTTC.

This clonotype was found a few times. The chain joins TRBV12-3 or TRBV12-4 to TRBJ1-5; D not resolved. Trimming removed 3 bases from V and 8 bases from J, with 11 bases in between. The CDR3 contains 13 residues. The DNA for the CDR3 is TGTGCCAGCAGTTTCTCCCTTGGTGAGCCCCAGCATTTT. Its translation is CASSFSLGEPQHF.

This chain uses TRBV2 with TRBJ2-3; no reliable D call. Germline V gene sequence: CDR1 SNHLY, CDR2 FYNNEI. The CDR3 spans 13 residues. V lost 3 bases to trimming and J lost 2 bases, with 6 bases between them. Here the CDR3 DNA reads TGTGCCAGCAGTGATTGGCCCACAGATACGCAGTATTTT. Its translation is CASSDWPTDTQYF.

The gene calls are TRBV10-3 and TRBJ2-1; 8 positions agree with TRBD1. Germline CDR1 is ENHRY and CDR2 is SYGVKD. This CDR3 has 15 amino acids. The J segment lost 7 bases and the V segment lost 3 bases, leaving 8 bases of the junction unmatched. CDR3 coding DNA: TGTGCCATCAGTGACGGACAGGGTCCACTGAATGAGCAGTTCTTC. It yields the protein CAISDGQGPLNEQFF.

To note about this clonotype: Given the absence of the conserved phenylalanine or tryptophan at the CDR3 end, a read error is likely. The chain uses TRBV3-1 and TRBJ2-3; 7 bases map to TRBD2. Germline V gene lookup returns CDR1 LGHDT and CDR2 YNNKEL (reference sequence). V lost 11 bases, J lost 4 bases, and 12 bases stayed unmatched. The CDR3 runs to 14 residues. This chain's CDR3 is CASRDSGAPDTQYL. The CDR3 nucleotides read TGTGCCTCCCGAGACAGCGGGGCGCCAGATACGCAGTATCTT.

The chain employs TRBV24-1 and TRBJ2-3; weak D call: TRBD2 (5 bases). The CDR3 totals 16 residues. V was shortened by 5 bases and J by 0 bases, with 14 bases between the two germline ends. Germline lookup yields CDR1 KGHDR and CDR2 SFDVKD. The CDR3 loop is CATSGSLRTSTDTQYF. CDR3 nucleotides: TGTGCCACCAGTGGGTCTCTGAGGACTAGCACAGATACGCAGTATTTT.

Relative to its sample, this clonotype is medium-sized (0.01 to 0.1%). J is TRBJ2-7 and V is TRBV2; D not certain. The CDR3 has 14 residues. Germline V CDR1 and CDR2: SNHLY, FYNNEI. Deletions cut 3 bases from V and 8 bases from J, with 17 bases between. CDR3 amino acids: CASSDATRLWQQYF. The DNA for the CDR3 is TGTGCCAGCAGTGACGCCACCAGGCTGTGGCAGCAGTACTTC.

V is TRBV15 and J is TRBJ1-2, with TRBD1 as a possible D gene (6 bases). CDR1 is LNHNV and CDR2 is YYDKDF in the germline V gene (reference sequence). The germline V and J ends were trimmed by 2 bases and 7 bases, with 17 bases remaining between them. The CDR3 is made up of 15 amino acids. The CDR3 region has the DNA TGTGCCACCAGCAGACCAGGGGTTTTCATTCGTGGCTACACCTTC. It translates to CATSRPGVFIRGYTF.

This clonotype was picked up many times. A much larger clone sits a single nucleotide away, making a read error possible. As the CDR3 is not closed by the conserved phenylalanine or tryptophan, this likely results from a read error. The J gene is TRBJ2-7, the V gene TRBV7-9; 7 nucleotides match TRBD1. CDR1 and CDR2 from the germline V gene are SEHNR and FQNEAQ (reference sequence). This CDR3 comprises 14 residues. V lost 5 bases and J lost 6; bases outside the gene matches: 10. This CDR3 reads CASSPDRERPEQYL. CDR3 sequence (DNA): TGTGCCAGCAGCCCAGACAGGGAGAGGCCCGAGCAGTACCTC.

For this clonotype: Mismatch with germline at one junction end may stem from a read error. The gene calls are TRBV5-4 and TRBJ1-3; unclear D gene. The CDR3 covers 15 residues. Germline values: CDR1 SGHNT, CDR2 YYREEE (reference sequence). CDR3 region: CASSLNRFSGNTIYF. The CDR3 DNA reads TGTGCCAGCAGCTTGAACCGATTCTCTGGGAACACCATATATTTT.

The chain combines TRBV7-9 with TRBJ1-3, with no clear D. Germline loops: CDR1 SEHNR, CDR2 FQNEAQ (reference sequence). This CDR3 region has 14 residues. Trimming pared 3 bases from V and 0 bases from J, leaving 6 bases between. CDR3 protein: CASSFGDSGNTIYF. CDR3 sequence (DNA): TGTGCCAGCAGCTTCGGCGACTCTGGAAACACCATATATTTT. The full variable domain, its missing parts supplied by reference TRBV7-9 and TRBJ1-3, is DTGVSQNPRHKITKRGQNVTFRCDPISEHNRLYWYRQTLGQGPEFLTYFQNEAQLEKSRLLSDRFSAERPKGSFSTLEIQRTEQGDSAMYLCASSFGDSGNTIYFGEGSWLTVV.

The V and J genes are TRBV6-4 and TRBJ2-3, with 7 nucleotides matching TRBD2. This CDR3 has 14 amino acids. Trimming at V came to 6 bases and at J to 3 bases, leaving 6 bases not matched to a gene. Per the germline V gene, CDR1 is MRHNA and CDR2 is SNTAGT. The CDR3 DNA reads TGTGCCAGCAGCACAACTAGCGAAACAGATACGCAGTATTTT. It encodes CASSTTSETDTQYF.

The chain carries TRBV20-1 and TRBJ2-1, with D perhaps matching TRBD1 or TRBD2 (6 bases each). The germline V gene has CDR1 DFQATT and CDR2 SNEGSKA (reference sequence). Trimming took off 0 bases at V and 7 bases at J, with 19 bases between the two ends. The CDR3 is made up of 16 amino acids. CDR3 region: CSARDPSRGPLNEQFF. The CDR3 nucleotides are TGCAGTGCTAGAGATCCCTCTCGGGGGCCGTTAAATGAGCAGTTCTTC.

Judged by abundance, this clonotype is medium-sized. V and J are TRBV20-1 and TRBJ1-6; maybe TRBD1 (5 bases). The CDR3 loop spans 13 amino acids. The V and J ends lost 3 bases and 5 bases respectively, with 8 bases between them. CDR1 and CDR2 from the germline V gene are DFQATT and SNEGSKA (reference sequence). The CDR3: CSASGGNNSPLHF. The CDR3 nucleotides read TGCAGTGCTAGTGGGGGGAATAATTCACCCCTCCACTTT.

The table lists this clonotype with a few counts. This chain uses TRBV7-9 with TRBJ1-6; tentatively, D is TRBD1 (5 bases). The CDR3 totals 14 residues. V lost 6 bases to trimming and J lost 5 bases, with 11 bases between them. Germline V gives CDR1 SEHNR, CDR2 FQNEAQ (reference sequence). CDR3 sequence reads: CASRTGTNNSPLHF. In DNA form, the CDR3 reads TGTGCCAGCAGAACCGGGACGAATAATTCACCCCTCCACTTT.

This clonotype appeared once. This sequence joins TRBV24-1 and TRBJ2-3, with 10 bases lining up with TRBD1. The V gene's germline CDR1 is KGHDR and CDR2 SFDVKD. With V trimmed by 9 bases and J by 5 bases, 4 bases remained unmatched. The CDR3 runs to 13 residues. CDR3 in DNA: TGTGCCACCGGGACAGGGGTACTAGATACGCAGTATTTT. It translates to CATGTGVLDTQYF.

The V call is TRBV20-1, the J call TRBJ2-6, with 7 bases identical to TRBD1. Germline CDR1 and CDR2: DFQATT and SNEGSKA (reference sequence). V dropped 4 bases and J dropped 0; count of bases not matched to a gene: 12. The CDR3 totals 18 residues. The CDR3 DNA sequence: TGCAGTGCTACCGGTGGAAGACAGGGATCCTCTGGGGCCAACGTCCTGACTTTC. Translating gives CSATGGRQGSSGANVLTF.

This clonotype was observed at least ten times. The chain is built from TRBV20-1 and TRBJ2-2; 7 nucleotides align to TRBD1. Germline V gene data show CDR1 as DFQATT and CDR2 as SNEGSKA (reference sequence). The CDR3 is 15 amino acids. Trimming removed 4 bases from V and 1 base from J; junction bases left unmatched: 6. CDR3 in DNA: TGCAGTGCTAACCCGGGACAGTGGAACACCGGGGAGCTGTTTTTT. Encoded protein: CSANPGQWNTGELFF.

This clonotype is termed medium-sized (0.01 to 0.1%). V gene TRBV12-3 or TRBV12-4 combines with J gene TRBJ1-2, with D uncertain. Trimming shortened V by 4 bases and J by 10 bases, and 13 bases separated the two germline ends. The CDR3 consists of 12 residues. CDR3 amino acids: CASSSTRVDYTF. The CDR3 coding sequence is TGTGCCAGCAGTTCCACAAGGGTGGACTACACCTTC.

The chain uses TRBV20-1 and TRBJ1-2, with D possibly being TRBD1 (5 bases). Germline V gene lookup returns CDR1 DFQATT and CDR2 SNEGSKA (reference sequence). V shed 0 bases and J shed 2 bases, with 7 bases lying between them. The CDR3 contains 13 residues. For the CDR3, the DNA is TGCAGTGCTAGAGAGGGGCAGAACTATGGCTACACCTTC. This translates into CSAREGQNYGYTF.

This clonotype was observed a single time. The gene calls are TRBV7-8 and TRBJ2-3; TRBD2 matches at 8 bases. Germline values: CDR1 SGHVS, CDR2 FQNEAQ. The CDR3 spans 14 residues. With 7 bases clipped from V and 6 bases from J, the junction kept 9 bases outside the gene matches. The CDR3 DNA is TGTGCCAGCACCACCGGGACTAGAGCCGATACGCAGTATTTT. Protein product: CASTTGTRADTQYF.

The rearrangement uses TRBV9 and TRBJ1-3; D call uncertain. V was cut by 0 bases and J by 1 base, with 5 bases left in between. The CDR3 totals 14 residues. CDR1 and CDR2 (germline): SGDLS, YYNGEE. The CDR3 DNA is TGTGCCAGCAGCGTAGTTGGATCTGGAAACACCATATATTTT. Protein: CASSVVGSGNTIYF.

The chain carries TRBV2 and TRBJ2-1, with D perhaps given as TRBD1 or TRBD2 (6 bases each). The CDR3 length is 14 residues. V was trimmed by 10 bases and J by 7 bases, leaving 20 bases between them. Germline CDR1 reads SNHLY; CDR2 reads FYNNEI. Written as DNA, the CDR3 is TGTGCCACTCACGTCGGGGGCGACAAAAATGAGCAGTTCTTC. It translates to CATHVGGDKNEQFF.

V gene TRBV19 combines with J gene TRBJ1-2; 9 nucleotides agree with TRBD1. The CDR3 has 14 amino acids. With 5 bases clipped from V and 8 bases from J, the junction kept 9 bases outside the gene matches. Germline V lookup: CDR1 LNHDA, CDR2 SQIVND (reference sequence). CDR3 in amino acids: CASSPGTGRKGYTF. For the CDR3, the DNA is TGTGCCAGTAGTCCTGGGACAGGGAGGAAAGGCTACACCTTC.

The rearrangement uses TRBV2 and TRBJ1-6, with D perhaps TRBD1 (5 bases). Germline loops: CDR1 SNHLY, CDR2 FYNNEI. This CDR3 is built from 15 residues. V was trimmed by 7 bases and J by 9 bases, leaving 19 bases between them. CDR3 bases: TGTGCCAGCACCTCGGGGGGGACTTTCGGTTCACCCCTCCACTTT. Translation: CASTSGGTFGSPLHF.

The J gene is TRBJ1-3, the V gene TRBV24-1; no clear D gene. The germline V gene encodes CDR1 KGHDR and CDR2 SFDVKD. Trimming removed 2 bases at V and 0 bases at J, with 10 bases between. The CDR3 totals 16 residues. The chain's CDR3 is CATSDSRQDSGNTIYF. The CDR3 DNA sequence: TGTGCCACCAGTGATTCGCGGCAGGACTCTGGAAACACCATATATTTT.

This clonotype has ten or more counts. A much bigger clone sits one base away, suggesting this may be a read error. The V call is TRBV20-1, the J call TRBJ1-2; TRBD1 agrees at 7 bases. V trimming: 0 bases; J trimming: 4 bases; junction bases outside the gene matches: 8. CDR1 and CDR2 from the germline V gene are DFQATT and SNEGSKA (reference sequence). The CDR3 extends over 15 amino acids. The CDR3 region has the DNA TGCAGTGCTAGAGATGAGGAGGGGGCCGCCTATGGCTACACCTTC. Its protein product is CSARDEEGAAYGYTF.

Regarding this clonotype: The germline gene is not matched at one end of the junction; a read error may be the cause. CDR3 residues: CASSYGGSGTNVLTF. For the CDR3, the DNA is TGTGCCAGCAGTTACGGAGGCTCTGGGACCAACGTCCTGACTTTC. The chain recombines TRBV6-2 or TRBV6-3 with TRBJ2-6; a weak D match, TRBD2 (5 bases). The CDR3 totals 15 residues. Germline V gene sequence: CDR1 MNHEY, CDR2 SVGEGT.